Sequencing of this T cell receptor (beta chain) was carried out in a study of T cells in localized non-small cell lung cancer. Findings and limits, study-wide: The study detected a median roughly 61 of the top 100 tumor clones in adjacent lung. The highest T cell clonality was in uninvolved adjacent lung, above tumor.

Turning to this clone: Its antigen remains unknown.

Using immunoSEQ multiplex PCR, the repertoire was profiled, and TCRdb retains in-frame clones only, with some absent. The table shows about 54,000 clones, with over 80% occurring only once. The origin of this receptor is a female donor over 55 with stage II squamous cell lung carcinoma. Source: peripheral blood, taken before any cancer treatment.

The CDR3 is CASSLALGGSRTDTQYF. The CDR3 coding sequence is TGTGCCAGCAGCTTAGCGCTGGGGGGCAGCCGCACAGATACGCAGTATTTT. J is TRBJ2-3 and V is TRBV7-8; D may match TRBD1 or TRBD2 (6 bases each). Germline CDR1 SGHVS, CDR2 FQNEAQ. Trimming stripped 0 bases from V and 1 base from J, with 14 bases between. CDR3 length: 17 residues.